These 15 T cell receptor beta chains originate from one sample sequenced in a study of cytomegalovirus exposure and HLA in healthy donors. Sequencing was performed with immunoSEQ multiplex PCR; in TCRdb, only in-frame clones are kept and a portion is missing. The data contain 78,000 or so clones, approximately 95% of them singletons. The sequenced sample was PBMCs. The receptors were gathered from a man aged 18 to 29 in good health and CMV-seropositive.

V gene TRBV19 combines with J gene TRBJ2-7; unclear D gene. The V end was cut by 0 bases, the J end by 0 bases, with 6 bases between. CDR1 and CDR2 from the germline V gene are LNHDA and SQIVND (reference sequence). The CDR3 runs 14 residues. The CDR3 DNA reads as TGTGCCAGTAGTATAGACTTTCTCTCCTACGAGCAGTACTTC. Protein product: CASSIDFLSYEQYF.

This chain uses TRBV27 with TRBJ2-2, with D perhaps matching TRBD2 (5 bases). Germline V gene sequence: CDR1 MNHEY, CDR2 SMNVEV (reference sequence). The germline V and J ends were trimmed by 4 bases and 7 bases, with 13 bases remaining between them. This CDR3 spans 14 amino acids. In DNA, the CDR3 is TGTGCCAGCAGTTCCGGGGTCTTCGGCGGGGAGCTGTTTTTT. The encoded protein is CASSSGVFGGELFF.

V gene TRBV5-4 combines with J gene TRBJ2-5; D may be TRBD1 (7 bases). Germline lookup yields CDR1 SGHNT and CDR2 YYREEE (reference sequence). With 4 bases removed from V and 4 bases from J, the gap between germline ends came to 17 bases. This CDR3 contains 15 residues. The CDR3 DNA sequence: TGTGCCAGCAGCCCCCGTAGACAGGGAGGAGAGACCCAGTACTTC. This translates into CASSPRRQGGETQYF.

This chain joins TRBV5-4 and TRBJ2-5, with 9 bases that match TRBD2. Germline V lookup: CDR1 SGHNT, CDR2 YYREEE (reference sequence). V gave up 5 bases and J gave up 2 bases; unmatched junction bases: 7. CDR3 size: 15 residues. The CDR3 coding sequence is TGTGCCAGCAGTTCCGGACTAGCGTTGCAAGAGACCCAGTACTTC. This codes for CASSSGLALQETQYF.

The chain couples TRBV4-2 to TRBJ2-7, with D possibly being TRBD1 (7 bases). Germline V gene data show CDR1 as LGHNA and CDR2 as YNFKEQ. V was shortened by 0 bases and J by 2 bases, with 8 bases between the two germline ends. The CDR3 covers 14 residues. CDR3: CASSQDRGAYEQYF. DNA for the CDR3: TGTGCCAGCAGCCAAGACAGGGGGGCCTACGAGCAGTACTTC.

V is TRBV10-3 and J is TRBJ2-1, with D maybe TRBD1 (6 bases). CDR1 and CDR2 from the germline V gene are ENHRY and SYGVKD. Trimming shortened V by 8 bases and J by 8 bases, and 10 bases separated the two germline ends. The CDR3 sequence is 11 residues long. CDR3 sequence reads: CAIQQGDEQFF. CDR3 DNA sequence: TGTGCCATCCAACAGGGCGATGAGCAGTTCTTC.

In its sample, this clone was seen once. The CDR3 region is CASSEGDSSYNEQFF. In nucleotides, the CDR3 is TGTGCCAGCAGTGAAGGCGATAGCTCCTACAATGAGCAGTTCTTC. The chain recombines TRBV6-1 with TRBJ2-1, with D hard to call. The CDR3 sequence is 15 residues long. Germline values: CDR1 MNHNS, CDR2 SASEGT. V was trimmed by 1 base and J by 0 bases, leaving 7 bases between them.

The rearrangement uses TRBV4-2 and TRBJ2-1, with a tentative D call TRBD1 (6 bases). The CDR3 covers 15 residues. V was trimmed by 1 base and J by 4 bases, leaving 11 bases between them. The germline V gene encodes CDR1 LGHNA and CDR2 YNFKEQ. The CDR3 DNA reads TGTGCCAGCAGCCAAGTAGGGACAACATACAATGAGCAGTTCTTC. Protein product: CASSQVGTTYNEQFF.

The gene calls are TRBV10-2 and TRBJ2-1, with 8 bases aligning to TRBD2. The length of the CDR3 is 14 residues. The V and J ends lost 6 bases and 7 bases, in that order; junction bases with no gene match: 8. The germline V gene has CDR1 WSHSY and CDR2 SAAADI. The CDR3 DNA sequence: TGCGCCAGCAGCGGGAGGGAAAGTTTAAATGAGCAGTTCTTC. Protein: CASSGRESLNEQFF.

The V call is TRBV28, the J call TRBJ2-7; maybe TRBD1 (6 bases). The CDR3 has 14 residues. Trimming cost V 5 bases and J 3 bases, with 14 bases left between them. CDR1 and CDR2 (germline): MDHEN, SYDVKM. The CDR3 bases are TGTGCCAGCAGTCCCCCAGGGGCCTTCTACGAGCAGTACTTC. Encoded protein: CASSPPGAFYEQYF.

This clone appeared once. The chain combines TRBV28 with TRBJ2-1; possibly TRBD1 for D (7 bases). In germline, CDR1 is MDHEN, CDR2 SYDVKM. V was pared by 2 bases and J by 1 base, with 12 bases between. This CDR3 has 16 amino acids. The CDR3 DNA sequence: TGTGCCAGCAGTTTAGCGGCAGGGGGGTCCTACAATGAGCAGTTCTTC. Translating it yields CASSLAAGGSYNEQFF. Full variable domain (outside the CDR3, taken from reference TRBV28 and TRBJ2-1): DVKVTQSSRYLVKRTGEKVFLECVQDMDHENMFWYRQDPGLGLRLIYFSYDVKMKEKGDIPEGYSVSREKKERFSLILESASTNQTSMYLCASSLAAGGSYNEQFFGPGTRLTVL.

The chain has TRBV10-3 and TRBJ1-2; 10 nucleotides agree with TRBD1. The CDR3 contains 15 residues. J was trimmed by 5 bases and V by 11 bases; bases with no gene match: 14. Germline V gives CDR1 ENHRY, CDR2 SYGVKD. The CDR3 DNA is TGTGCCGCGCGGGACAGGGGTCTGCGAGGATATGGCTACACCTTC. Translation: CAARDRGLRGYGYTF.

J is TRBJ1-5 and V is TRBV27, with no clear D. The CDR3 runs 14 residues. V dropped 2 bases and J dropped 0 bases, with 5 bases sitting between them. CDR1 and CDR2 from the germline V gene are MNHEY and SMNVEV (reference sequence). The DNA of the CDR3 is TGTGCCAGCAGTTTACTTAATAGCAATCAGCCCCAGCATTTT. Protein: CASSLLNSNQPQHF.

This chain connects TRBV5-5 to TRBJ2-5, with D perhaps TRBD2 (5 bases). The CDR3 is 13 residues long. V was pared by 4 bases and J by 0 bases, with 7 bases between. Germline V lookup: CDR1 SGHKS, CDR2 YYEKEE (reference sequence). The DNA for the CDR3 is TGTGCCAGCAGCCGGAGGTACCAAGAGACCCAGTACTTC. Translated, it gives CASSRRYQETQYF.

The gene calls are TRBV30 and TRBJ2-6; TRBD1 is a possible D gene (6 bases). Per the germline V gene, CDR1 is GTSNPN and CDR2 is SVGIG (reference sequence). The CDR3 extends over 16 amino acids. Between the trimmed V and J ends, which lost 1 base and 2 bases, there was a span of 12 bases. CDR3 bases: TGTGCCTGGAGTGGGACTGGGGGCGCTGGGGCCAACGTCCTGACTTTC. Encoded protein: CAWSGTGGAGANVLTF.